The subject of this entry is one T cell receptor beta chain. The authors prepared the TCRbeta library with unique molecular identifiers. MiXCR, run by TCRdb on the PCR reads, gives a single entry per CDR3 protein. Of 500,000 to 600,000 distinct CDR3 sequences listed, approximately 30% are singletons. The data stem from a study of T-cell reconstitution after alpha-beta-depleted transplantation in children. Germline V gene sequence: CDR1 SGDLS, CDR2 YYNGEE. This CDR3 has 12 amino acids. With 5 bases removed from V and 6 bases from J, the gap between germline ends came to 8 bases. The clonotype comes from a human donor who donated a stem cell graft to a child with aplastic anemia. The chain recombines TRBV9 with TRBJ2-2; D is unclear. The sequences come from PBMCs from the stem cell graft donor, collected from the stem cell graft. This CDR3 is CASSASAGELFF. CDR3 in DNA: TGTGCCAGCAGTGCGAGCGCCGGGGAGCTGTTTTTT.